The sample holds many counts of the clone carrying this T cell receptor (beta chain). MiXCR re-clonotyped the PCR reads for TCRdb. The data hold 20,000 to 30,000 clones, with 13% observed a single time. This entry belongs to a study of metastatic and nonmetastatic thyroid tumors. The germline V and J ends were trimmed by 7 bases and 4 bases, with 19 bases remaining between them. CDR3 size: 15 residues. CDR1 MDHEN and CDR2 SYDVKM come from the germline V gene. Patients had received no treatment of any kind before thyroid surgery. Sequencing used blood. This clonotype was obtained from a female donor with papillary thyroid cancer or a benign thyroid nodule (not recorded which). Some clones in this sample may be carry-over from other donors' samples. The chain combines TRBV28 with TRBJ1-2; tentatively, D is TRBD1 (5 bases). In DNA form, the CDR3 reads TGTGCCAGCACCCCAAGGACACTGCTTGGCTATGGCTACACCTTC. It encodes CASTPRTLLGYGYTF.